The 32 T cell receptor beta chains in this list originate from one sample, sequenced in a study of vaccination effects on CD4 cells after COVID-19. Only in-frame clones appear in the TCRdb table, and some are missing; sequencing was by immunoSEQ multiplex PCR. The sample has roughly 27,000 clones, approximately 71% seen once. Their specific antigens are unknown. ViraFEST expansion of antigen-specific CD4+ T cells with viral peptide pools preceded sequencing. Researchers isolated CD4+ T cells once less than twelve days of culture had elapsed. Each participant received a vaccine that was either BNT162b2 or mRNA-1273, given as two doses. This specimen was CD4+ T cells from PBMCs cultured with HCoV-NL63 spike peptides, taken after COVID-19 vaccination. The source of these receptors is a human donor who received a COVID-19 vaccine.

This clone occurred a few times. CDR3 amino acids: CAIRGTLLNTGELFF. The CDR3 nucleotides read TGTGCCATCAGGGGGACTCTACTTAACACCGGGGAGCTGTTTTTT. The chain joins TRBV10-3 to TRBJ2-2, with D possibly matching TRBD2 (6 bases). The V and J ends lost 6 bases and 2 bases respectively, with 13 bases between them. The germline CDR1 and CDR2 sequences are ENHRY and SYGVKD. The CDR3 spans 15 residues.

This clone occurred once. Written as DNA, the CDR3 is TGTGCCAGCAGCGAAAACAGGCTAACCTACGAGCAGTACTTC. Amino acid sequence: CASSENRLTYEQYF. V is TRBV11-2 and J is TRBJ2-7, with D tentatively TRBD1 (5 bases). Trimming took off 5 bases at V and 2 bases at J, with 13 bases between the two ends. Germline assignment: CDR1 SGHAT and CDR2 FQNNGV. The CDR3 spans 14 residues.

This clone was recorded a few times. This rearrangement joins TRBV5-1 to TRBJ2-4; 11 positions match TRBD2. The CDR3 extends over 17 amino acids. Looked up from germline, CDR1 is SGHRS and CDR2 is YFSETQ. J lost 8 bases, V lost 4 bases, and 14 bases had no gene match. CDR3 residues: CASSRASSGGILDIQYF. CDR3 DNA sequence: TGCGCCAGCAGCAGGGCCTCTAGCGGGGGGATCTTAGACATTCAGTACTTC.

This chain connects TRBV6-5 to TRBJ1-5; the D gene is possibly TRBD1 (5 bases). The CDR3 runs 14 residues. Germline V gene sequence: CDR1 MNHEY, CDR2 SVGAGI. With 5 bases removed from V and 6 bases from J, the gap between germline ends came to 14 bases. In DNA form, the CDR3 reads TGTGCCAGCAGTCCAAACTCAGGGACTCAGCCCCAGCATTTT. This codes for CASSPNSGTQPQHF.

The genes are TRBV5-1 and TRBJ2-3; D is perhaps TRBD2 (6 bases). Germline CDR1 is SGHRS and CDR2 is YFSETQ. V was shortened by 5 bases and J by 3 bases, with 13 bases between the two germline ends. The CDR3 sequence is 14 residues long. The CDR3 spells CASSRDSGTDTQYF. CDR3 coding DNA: TGCGCCAGCAGTCGGGACTCTGGGACAGATACGCAGTATTTT.

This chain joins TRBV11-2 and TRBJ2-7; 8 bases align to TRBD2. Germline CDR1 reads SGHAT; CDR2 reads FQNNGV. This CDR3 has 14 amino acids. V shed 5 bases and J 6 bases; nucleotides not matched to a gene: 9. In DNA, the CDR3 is TGTGCCAGCAGCACGAGCGGGAGAGGATCCGAGCAGTACTTC. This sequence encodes CASSTSGRGSEQYF. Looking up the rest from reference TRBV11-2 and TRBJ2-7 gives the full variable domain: EAGVAQSPRYKIIEKRQSVAFWCNPISGHATLYWYQQILGQGPKLLIQFQNNGVVDDSQLPKDRFSAERLKGVDSTLKIQPAKLEDSAVYLCASSTSGRGSEQYFGPGTRLTVT.

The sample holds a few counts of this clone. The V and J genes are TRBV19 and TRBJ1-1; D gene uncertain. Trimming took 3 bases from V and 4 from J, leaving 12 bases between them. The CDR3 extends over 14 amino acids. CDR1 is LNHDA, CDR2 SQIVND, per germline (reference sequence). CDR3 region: CASSILDGSTEAFF. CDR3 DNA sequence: TGTGCCAGTAGTATTCTGGACGGAAGCACTGAAGCTTTCTTT.

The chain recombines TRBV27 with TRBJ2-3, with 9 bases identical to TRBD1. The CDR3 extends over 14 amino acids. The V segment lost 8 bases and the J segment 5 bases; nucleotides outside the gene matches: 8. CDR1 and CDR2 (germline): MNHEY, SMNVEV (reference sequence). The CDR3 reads CASHTGGGIDTQYF. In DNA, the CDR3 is TGTGCCAGCCACACAGGGGGCGGGATAGATACGCAGTATTTT.

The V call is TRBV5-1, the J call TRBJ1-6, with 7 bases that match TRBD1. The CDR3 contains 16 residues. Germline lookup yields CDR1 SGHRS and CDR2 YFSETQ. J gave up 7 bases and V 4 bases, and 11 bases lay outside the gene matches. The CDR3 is CASSTTGDVRNSPLHF. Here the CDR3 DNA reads TGCGCCAGCAGCACCACAGGGGATGTCCGGAATTCACCCCTCCACTTT.

In nucleotides, the CDR3 is TGTGCCAGCAGCTTGGACGCGGGAAATTCACCCCTCCACTTT. It yields the protein CASSLDAGNSPLHF. V and J are TRBV5-4 and TRBJ1-6; D ambiguous. The CDR3 consists of 14 residues. V gave up 0 bases and J gave up 7 bases, with 8 bases separating them. From germline, CDR1 is SGHNT and CDR2 YYREEE (reference sequence).

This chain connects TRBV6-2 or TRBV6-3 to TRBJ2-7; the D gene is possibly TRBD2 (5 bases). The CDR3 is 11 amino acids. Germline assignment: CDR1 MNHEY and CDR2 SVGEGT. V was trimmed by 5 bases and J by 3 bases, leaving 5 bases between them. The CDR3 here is CASSDYYEQYF. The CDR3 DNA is TGTGCCAGCAGTGACTACTACGAGCAGTACTTC.

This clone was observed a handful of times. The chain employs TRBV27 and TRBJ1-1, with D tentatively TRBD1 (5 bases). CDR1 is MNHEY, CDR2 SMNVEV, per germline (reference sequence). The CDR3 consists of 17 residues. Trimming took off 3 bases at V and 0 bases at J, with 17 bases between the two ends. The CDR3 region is CASSLSSGRRMNTEAFF. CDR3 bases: TGTGCCAGCAGTTTGTCGTCAGGGCGCCGCATGAACACTGAAGCTTTCTTT.

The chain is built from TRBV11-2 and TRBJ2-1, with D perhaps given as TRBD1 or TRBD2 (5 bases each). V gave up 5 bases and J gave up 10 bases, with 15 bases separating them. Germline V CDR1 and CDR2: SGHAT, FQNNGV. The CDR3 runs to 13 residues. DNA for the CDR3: TGTGCCAGCAGCCAACTGGTCTGGGGGGAGCAGTTCTTC. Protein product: CASSQLVWGEQFF.

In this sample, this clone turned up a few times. CDR3 nucleotides: TGTGCCAGCAGCTTGTTGGGCTCAGTGGGAATGAACACTGAAGCTTTCTTT. It specifies CASSLLGSVGMNTEAFF. The rearrangement links TRBV5-6 to TRBJ1-1; D remains unclear. V was trimmed by 1 base and J by 0 bases, leaving 16 bases between them. The CDR3 is 17 amino acids. Germline V gene lookup returns CDR1 SGHDT and CDR2 YYEEEE. Based on the CDR3 plus reference TRBV5-6 and TRBJ1-1, the full variable domain is DAGVTQSPTHLIKTRGQQVTLRCSPKSGHDTVSWYQQALGQGPQFIFQYYEEEERQRGNFPDRFSGHQFPNYSSELNVNALLLGDSALYLCASSLLGSVGMNTEAFFGQGTRLTVV.

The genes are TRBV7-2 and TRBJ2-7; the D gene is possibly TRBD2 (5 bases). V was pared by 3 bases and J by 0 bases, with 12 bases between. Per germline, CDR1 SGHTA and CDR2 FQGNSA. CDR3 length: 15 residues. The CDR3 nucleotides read TGTGCCAGCAGCTTTTTAGCGACCAACTCCTACGAGCAGTACTTC. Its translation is CASSFLATNSYEQYF.

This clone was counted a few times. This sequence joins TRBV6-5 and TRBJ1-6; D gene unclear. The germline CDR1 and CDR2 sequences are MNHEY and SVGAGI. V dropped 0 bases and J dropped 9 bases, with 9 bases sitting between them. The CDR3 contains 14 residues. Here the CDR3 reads CASSYSDPGSPLHF. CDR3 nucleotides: TGTGCCAGCAGTTACTCGGACCCGGGTTCACCCCTCCACTTT.

The CDR3 DNA sequence: TGCGCCAGCAGCTTGCTGAGCTCTAGCGGTTCCTACAATGAGCAGTTCTTC. Protein: CASSLLSSSGSYNEQFF. The chain uses TRBV5-1 and TRBJ2-1; 7 bases are shared with TRBD2. CDR1 and CDR2 (germline): SGHRS, YFSETQ. V trimming: 1 base; J trimming: 1 base; junction bases outside the gene matches: 8. This CDR3 region has 17 residues.

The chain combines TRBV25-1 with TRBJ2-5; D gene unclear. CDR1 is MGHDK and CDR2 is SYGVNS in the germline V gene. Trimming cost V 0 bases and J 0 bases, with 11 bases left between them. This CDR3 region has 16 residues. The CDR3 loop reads CASSEYVVQDQETQYF. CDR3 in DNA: TGTGCCAGCAGTGAATATGTTGTCCAGGACCAAGAGACCCAGTACTTC.

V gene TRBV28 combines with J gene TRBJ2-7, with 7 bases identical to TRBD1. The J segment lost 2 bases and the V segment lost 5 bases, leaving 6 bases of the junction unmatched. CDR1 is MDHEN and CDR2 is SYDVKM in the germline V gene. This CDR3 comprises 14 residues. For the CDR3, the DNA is TGTGCCAGCAGTGCGCTGGGACAGCCCTACGAGCAGTACTTC. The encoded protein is CASSALGQPYEQYF.

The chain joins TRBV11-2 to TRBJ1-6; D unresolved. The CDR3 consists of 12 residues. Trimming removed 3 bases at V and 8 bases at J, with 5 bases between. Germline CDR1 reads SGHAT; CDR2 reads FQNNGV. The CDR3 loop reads CASSFPHSPLHF. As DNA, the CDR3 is TGTGCCAGCAGCTTTCCCCATTCACCCCTCCACTTT. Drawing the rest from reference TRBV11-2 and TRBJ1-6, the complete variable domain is EAGVAQSPRYKIIEKRQSVAFWCNPISGHATLYWYQQILGQGPKLLIQFQNNGVVDDSQLPKDRFSAERLKGVDSTLKIQPAKLEDSAVYLCASSFPHSPLHFGNGTRLTVT.

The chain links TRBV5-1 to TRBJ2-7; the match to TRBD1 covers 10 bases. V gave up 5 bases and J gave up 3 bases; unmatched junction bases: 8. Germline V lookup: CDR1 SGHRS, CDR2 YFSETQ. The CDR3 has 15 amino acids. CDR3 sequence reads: CASRLGTGEVYEQYF. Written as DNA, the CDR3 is TGCGCCAGCAGACTTGGGACAGGGGAGGTCTACGAGCAGTACTTC.

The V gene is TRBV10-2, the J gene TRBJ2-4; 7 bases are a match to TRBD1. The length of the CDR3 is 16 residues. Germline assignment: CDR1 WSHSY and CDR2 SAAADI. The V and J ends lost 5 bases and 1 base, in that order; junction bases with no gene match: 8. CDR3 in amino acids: CASSPTGRRAKNIQYF. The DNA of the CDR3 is TGCGCCAGCAGTCCGACAGGGAGAAGGGCCAAAAACATTCAGTACTTC.

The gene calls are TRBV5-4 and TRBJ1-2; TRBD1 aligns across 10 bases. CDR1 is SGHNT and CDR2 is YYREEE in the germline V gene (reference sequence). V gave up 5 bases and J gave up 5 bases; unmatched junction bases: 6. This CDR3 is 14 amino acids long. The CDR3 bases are TGTGCCAGCAGACGGCCGGGACAGGGGTATGGCTACACCTTC. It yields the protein CASRRPGQGYGYTF.

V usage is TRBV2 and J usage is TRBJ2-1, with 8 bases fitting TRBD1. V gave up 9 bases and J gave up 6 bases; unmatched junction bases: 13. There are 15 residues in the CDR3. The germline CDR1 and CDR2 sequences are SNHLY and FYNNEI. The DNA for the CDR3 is TGTGCCAGTCAGACCGGGACAGGTATTCCCAATGAGCAGTTCTTC. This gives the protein CASQTGTGIPNEQFF.

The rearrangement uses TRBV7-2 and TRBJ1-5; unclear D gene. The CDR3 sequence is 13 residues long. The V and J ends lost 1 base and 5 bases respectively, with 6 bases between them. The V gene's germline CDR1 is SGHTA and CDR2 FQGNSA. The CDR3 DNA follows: TGTGCCAGCAGCTTAGATTCTGATCAGCCCCAGCATTTT. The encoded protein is CASSLDSDQPQHF.

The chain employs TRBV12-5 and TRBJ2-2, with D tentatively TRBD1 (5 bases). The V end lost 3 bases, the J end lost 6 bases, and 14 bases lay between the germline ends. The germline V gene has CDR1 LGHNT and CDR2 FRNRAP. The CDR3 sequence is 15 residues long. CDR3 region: CASGFEAGLAGELFF. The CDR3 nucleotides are TGTGCTAGTGGTTTCGAGGCAGGGTTGGCCGGGGAGCTGTTTTTT.

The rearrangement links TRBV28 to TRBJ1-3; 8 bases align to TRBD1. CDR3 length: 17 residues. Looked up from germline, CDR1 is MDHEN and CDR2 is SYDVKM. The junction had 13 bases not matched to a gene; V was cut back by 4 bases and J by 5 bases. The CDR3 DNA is TGTGCCAGCAGTTCCCGCGGAGGGGACAGGCCGAGAAACACCATATATTTT. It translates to CASSSRGGDRPRNTIYF. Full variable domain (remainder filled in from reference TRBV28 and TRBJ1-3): DVKVTQSSRYLVKRTGEKVFLECVQDMDHENMFWYRQDPGLGLRLIYFSYDVKMKEKGDIPEGYSVSREKKERFSLILESASTNQTSMYLCASSSRGGDRPRNTIYFGEGSWLTVV.

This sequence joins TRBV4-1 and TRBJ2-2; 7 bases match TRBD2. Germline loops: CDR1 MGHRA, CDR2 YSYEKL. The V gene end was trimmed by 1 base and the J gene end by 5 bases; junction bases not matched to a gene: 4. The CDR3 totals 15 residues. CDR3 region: CASSQAGGWTGELFF. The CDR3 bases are TGCGCCAGCAGCCAAGCGGGAGGTTGGACCGGGGAGCTGTTTTTT.

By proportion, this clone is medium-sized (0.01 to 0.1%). The CDR3 here is CASSLGAAGGLETQYF. DNA of the CDR3: TGTGCCAGCAGCTTGGGGGCCGCGGGGGGTCTAGAGACCCAGTACTTC. The V and J genes are TRBV5-8 and TRBJ2-5; 8 bases are a match to TRBD2. V trimming: 0 bases; J trimming: 4 bases; junction bases outside the gene matches: 8. The CDR3 totals 16 residues. Per the germline V gene, CDR1 is SGHTS and CDR2 is YDEGEE.

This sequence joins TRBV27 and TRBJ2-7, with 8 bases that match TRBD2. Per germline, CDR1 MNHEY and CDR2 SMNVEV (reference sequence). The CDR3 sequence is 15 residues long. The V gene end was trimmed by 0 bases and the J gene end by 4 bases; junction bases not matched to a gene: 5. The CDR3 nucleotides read TGTGCCAGCAGTTTATCTAGCGGGGACCCATACGAGCAGTACTTC. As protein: CASSLSSGDPYEQYF.

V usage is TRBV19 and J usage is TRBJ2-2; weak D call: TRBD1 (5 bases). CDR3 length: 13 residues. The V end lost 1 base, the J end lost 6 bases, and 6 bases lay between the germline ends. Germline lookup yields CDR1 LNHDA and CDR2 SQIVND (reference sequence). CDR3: CASSIGRAGELFF. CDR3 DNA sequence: TGTGCCAGTAGTATAGGCAGGGCCGGGGAGCTGTTTTTT.

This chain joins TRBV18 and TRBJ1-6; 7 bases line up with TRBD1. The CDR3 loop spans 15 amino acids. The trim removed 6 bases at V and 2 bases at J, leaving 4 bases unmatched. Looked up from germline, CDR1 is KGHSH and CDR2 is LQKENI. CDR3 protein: CASSGQDAYNSPLHF. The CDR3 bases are TGTGCCAGCTCCGGACAGGATGCCTATAATTCACCCCTCCACTTT.